The rows below give T cell receptor beta chains drawn from one sample of a study of cytomegalovirus exposure and HLA in healthy donors. Here immunoSEQ multiplex PCR was the method, and the copy in TCRdb shows in-frame clones only, minus some. This sample's table has more than 100,000 clones. The sequenced sample was PBMCs. These receptors originate from a man aged 18 to 30 in good health and CMV-seronegative. The CDR3 runs from the conserved cysteine through the conserved F or W. A D gene is named only where the DNA matches it firmly.

v_call	cdr3_length	j_call	d_call	cdr3_aa	cdr3_nt
TRBV27	12	TRBJ1-1	-	CASRLGNTEAFF	TGTGCCAGCAGGCTAGGGAACACTGAAGCTTTCTTT
TRBV19	15	TRBJ2-7	-	CASSISPSETYEQYF	TGTGCCAGTAGTATTTCTCCTAGCGAGACCTACGAGCAGTACTTC
TRBV19	17	TRBJ2-3	-	CASSLKTGRPSTDTQYF	TGTGCCAGTAGTCTCAAGACAGGGAGGCCTAGCACAGATACGCAGTATTTT
TRBV5-1	15	TRBJ2-7	TRBD1	CASSPFGDRGDEQYF	TGCGCCAGCAGCCCCTTTGGGGACAGAGGAGACGAGCAGTACTTC
TRBV15	16	TRBJ1-2	-	CATSRVVGGFADGYTF	TGTGCCACCAGCAGAGTCGTAGGAGGTTTCGCGGATGGCTACACCTTC
TRBV7-6	15	TRBJ2-7	TRBD1	CAGSQTGAVSYEQYF	TGTGCCGGCAGTCAGACAGGGGCAGTCTCCTACGAGCAGTACTTC
TRBV2	11	TRBJ1-1	TRBD1	CASSIRDRGHF	TGTGCCAGCAGTATCCGGGACAGGGGGCACTTT
TRBV19	17	TRBJ1-2	TRBD1	CASSIALGTGTDYGYTF	TGTGCCAGTAGTATAGCGCTGGGGACAGGGACTGACTATGGCTACACCTTC
TRBV25-1	14	TRBJ1-5	-	CASSSGGTNQPQHF	TGTGCCAGCAGCTCGGGAGGGACCAATCAGCCCCAGCATTTT
TRBV5-1	16	TRBJ2-2	-	CASSLMTIENTGELFF	TGCGCCAGCAGCTTGATGACTATAGAGAACACCGGGGAGCTGTTTTTT
TRBV7-8	12	TRBJ2-1	-	CASSSLDNEQFF	TGTGCCAGCAGCTCGTTAGACAATGAGCAGTTCTTC
TRBV2	14	TRBJ2-7	TRBD1	CASSGQGNSYEQYF	TGTGCCAGCAGCGGACAGGGAAACTCCTACGAGCAGTACTTC
TRBV18	15	TRBJ2-3	TRBD1	CASSRPGTGTDTQYF	TGTGCCAGCTCACGACCCGGGACAGGCACAGATACGCAGTATTTT
TRBV9	15	TRBJ2-1	TRBD2	CASSVDLSGRSGQFF	TGTGCCAGCAGCGTCGACCTTAGCGGGAGGTCAGGGCAGTTCTTC
TRBV27	13	TRBJ2-2	TRBD2	CASTRGGTGELFF	TGTGCCAGCACCCGGGGGGGGACCGGGGAGCTGTTTTTT
TRBV7-6	14	TRBJ1-1	-	CASSLEGVNTEAFF	TGTGCCAGCAGCTTAGAGGGGGTGAACACTGAAGCTTTCTTT
TRBV11-2	14	TRBJ1-1	-	CASRRTGIHTEAFF	TGTGCCAGCAGGCGTACAGGGATACACACTGAAGCTTTCTTT
TRBV7-2	17	TRBJ1-3	TRBD1	CASSQTGTGGSGNTIYF	TGTGCCAGCAGCCAAACCGGGACAGGGGGATCTGGAAACACCATATATTTT
TRBV7-3	14	TRBJ1-2	TRBD1	CASRPSDRGGGYTF	TGTGCCAGCAGACCCTCCGACAGGGGGGGTGGCTACACCTTC
TRBV14	15	TRBJ2-1	-	CASRELVLPYNEQFF	TGTGCCAGCCGCGAACTGGTTCTCCCCTACAATGAGCAGTTCTTC
TRBV5-1	13	TRBJ1-1	TRBD1	CASSLGQGLSAFF	TGCGCCAGCAGCTTAGGACAGGGCCTGAGCGCTTTCTTT
TRBV9	12	TRBJ1-2	TRBD1	CASSAQGNGYTF	TGTGCCAGCAGCGCACAGGGGAATGGCTACACCTTC
TRBV7-8	14	TRBJ2-7	-	CASSLGEVSYEQYF	TGTGCCAGCAGCTTAGGAGAAGTTTCCTACGAGCAGTACTTC
TRBV2	15	TRBJ2-1	TRBD2	CASSATGTRLAEQFF	TGTGCCAGCAGTGCGACCGGGACTAGATTAGCTGAGCAGTTCTTC
TRBV6-5	15	TRBJ1-1	-	CASSYPGGGTTEAFF	TGTGCCAGCAGTTACCCCGGGGGGGGAACGACTGAAGCTTTCTTT
TRBV28	14	TRBJ2-7	-	CASSKVPRDYEQYF	TGTGCCAGCAGCAAGGTCCCCCGGGACTACGAGCAGTACTTC
TRBV12-5	14	TRBJ1-3	-	CASATRTVRNTIYF	TGTGCTAGTGCCACCCGGACAGTACGAAACACCATATATTTT
TRBV2	15	TRBJ1-5	TRBD1	CASSEGTGDLQPQHF	TGTGCCAGCAGTGAAGGAACAGGGGATCTTCAGCCCCAGCATTTT
TRBV6-5	14	TRBJ1-1	TRBD1	CASETGGSLTEAFF	TGTGCCAGCGAAACAGGGGGTAGTTTGACTGAAGCTTTCTTT
TRBV6-5	13	TRBJ2-7	-	CASSYDKGDEQYF	TGTGCCAGCAGTTACGACAAGGGAGACGAGCAGTACTTC
TRBV27	19	TRBJ2-1	-	CASSSLLGGRSGSRNEQFF	TGTGCCAGCAGCTCGCTGCTTGGCGGACGGAGCGGAAGTAGGAATGAGCAGTTCTTC
TRBV27	14	TRBJ2-7	TRBD1	CASRLGQGSHEQYF	TGTGCCAGCAGACTTGGACAGGGTAGCCACGAGCAGTACTTC
TRBV5-1	18	TRBJ2-6	-	CASSLGPGDYSGANVLTF	TGCGCCAGCAGCTTGGGGCCGGGAGATTACTCTGGGGCCAACGTCCTGACTTTC
TRBV5-6	13	TRBJ1-5	-	CASSYNSNQPQHF	TGTGCCAGCAGTTATAATAGCAATCAGCCCCAGCATTTT
TRBV5-1	14	TRBJ1-4	-	CASSLESGREKLFF	TGCGCCAGCAGCTTGGAATCAGGGCGGGAAAAACTGTTTTTT
TRBV11-2	12	TRBJ1-1	-	CASSFSNTEAFF	TGTGCCAGCAGCTTTAGCAACACTGAAGCTTTCTTT
TRBV6-1	15	TRBJ2-7	-	CASSEVAGISYEQYF	TGTGCCAGCAGTGAAGTGGCAGGGATCTCCTACGAGCAGTACTTC
TRBV4-1	15	TRBJ1-3	-	CASASRGISGNTIYF	TGCGCCAGCGCGTCCCGAGGAATCTCTGGAAACACCATATATTTT
TRBV28	13	TRBJ1-1	TRBD1	CASSLRTGGLAFF	TGTGCCAGCAGTTTACGGACAGGGGGCCTAGCTTTCTTT
TRBV11-2	17	TRBJ2-7	TRBD2	CASSPIKRTGTNYEQYF	TGTGCCAGCAGCCCAATAAAACGGACCGGGACTAACTACGAGCAGTACTTC
TRBV6-1	15	TRBJ2-6	-	CASRIQGSGANVLTF	TGTGCCAGCAGGATACAGGGCTCTGGGGCCAACGTCCTGACTTTC